These 26 T cell receptor beta chains originate from one sample sequenced in a study of response to subunit inactivated influenza vaccine. TCRdb passed the RT-PCR reads through MiXCR, listing each CDR3 protein once. The sample lists about 520,000 distinct CDR3 sequences, 25% occurring once. Sequencing was performed on CD4+ T cells sorted from PBMCs, taken around 5 days after vaccination. These receptors came from a man aged 50-59 years who received an inactivated influenza vaccine.

The table lists this clonotype with many counts. CDR3 sequence: CASSTDSYPIYEQYF. CDR3 sequence (DNA): TGTGCCAGCAGCACGGACAGCTACCCAATCTACGAGCAGTACTTC. The V call is TRBV7-2, the J call TRBJ2-7, with a tentative D call TRBD1 (6 bases). The CDR3 is 15 amino acids. Germline assignment: CDR1 SGHTA and CDR2 FQGNSA. V dropped 5 bases and J dropped 3 bases, with 17 bases sitting between them.

A single count supports this clonotype. The V call is TRBV28, the J call TRBJ2-1; TRBD2 might be the D (6 bases). The V and J ends lost 3 bases and 12 bases respectively, with 15 bases between them. This CDR3 spans 13 amino acids. Germline CDR1 and CDR2: MDHEN and SYDVKM. In DNA form, the CDR3 reads TGTGCCAGCAGTTTTGGGCTAGCGTACATGCAGTTCTTC. Its protein product is CASSFGLAYMQFF.

The chain joins TRBV10-2 to TRBJ2-4; 7 nucleotides agree with TRBD1. V lost 5 bases, J lost 4 bases, and 2 bases stayed unmatched. Germline CDR1 WSHSY, CDR2 SAAADI. The CDR3 has 13 residues. CDR3 region: CASSPGQKNIQYF. The CDR3 DNA reads TGCGCCAGCAGTCCGGGACAGAAAAACATTCAGTACTTC.

This clonotype was counted between two and nine times. V and J are TRBV20-1 and TRBJ2-4; either TRBD1 or TRBD2 may supply D (7 bases each). The V end was cut by 3 bases, the J end by 3 bases, with 18 bases between. CDR1 is DFQATT and CDR2 is SNEGSKA in the germline V gene (reference sequence). The CDR3 consists of 16 residues. The CDR3 here is CSASVRGRVGKNIQYF. In nucleotides, the CDR3 is TGCAGTGCTAGCGTCAGGGGGAGGGTGGGCAAAAACATTCAGTACTTC.

This clonotype was picked up many times. The chain has TRBV5-1 and TRBJ2-1; 8 bases are a match to TRBD2. The germline V gene encodes CDR1 SGHRS and CDR2 YFSETQ. With 4 bases clipped from V and 1 base from J, the junction kept 1 base outside the gene matches. This CDR3 has 14 residues. Written as DNA, the CDR3 is TGCGCCAGCAGCCCGGGGGGGTCCTACAATGAGCAGTTCTTC. Its protein product is CASSPGGSYNEQFF.

This chain connects TRBV5-1 to TRBJ2-7; 8 bases are a match to TRBD1. The germline CDR1 and CDR2 sequences are SGHRS and YFSETQ. The CDR3 length is 15 residues. The junction had 8 bases not matched to a gene; V was cut back by 2 bases and J by 4 bases. The DNA of the CDR3 is TGCGCCAGCAGCTTATCCGGGACAGGTAAATACGAGCAGTACTTC. Protein: CASSLSGTGKYEQYF. Full variable domain (outside the CDR3, taken from reference TRBV5-1 and TRBJ2-7): KAGVTQTPRYLIKTRGQQVTLSCSPISGHRSVSWYQQTPGQGLQFLFEYFSETQRNKGNFPGRFSGRQFSNSRSEMNVSTLELGDSALYLCASSLSGTGKYEQYFGPGTRLTVT.

The chain joins TRBV6-5 to TRBJ2-1; D call uncertain. This CDR3 has 14 residues. V lost 2 bases to trimming and J lost 12 bases, with 17 bases between them. The germline CDR1 and CDR2 sequences are MNHEY and SVGAGI. Here the CDR3 DNA reads TGTGCCAGCAGTTACGACCGTCTGCTGCCGGGGCAGTTCTTC. Translating it yields CASSYDRLLPGQFF.

This chain connects TRBV6-5 to TRBJ2-2; D is undetermined. Germline CDR1 and CDR2: MNHEY and SVGAGI. The V end lost 2 bases, the J end lost 7 bases, and 14 bases lay between the germline ends. The CDR3 extends over 15 amino acids. This CDR3 reads CASSYGPGSGGELFF. The CDR3 nucleotides are TGTGCCAGCAGTTACGGCCCGGGTTCAGGCGGGGAGCTGTTTTTT.

This CDR3 is CASKKLGTVQGYTF. CDR3 coding DNA: TGTGCCAGCAAAAAACTCGGGACAGTCCAAGGCTACACCTTC. The chain uses TRBV27 and TRBJ1-2, with TRBD1 matching 7 bases. Germline V gene lookup returns CDR1 MNHEY and CDR2 SMNVEV (reference sequence). J gave up 8 bases and V 7 bases, and 13 bases lay outside the gene matches. The CDR3 consists of 14 residues.

The chain is built from TRBV7-2 and TRBJ2-1, with 8 bases matching TRBD2. V shed 3 bases and J 4 bases; nucleotides not matched to a gene: 5. CDR3 length: 15 amino acids. The germline V gene has CDR1 SGHTA and CDR2 FQGNSA. The DNA for the CDR3 is TGTGCCAGCAGCTTCACGGGACTAGGTTACAATGAGCAGTTCTTC. It is translated as CASSFTGLGYNEQFF.

A few counts support this clonotype. This chain connects TRBV20-1 to TRBJ2-5, with a possible D match to TRBD2 (6 bases). Germline V lookup: CDR1 DFQATT, CDR2 SNEGSKA (reference sequence). This CDR3 region has 13 residues. Between the trimmed V and J ends, which lost 3 bases and 1 base, there was a span of 9 bases. The CDR3 coding sequence is TGCAGTGCTAGGGTGCGGGGCCAAGAGACCCAGTACTTC. Amino acids: CSARVRGQETQYF.

This clonotype was seen only a few times. The chain employs TRBV12-3 or TRBV12-4 and TRBJ1-5; D not resolved. CDR3 length: 15 residues. Trimming shortened V by 1 base and J by 2 bases, and 9 bases separated the two germline ends. CDR3 sequence (DNA): TGTGCCAGCAGTTTAGAGGGTGAGGGCAATCAGCCCCAGCATTTT. Translated: CASSLEGEGNQPQHF.

The rearrangement joins TRBV24-1 to TRBJ2-5; 7 positions match TRBD2. J was trimmed by 1 base and V by 3 bases; bases with no gene match: 10. The CDR3 covers 17 residues. Germline V gives CDR1 KGHDR, CDR2 SFDVKD. As DNA, the CDR3 is TGTGCCACCAGTGATAGATATGGGCGGGGGACCCAAGAGACCCAGTACTTC. Translated: CATSDRYGRGTQETQYF.

This chain joins TRBV5-5 and TRBJ2-5; D gene unclear. The CDR3 covers 14 residues. V lost 2 bases, J lost 5 bases, and 13 bases lay in between. Germline V lookup: CDR1 SGHKS, CDR2 YYEKEE (reference sequence). CDR3 sequence reads: CASSFVSVVETQYF. CDR3 sequence (DNA): TGTGCCAGCAGCTTTGTGTCGGTTGTGGAGACCCAGTACTTC.

The chain carries TRBV5-6 and TRBJ1-2; unclear D gene. Trimming cost V 4 bases and J 5 bases, with 21 bases left between them. This CDR3 contains 16 residues. The V gene's germline CDR1 is SGHDT and CDR2 YYEEEE. Here the CDR3 DNA reads TGTGCCAGCAGCCCACTCTGGGCAGGCGGATCGTATGGCTACACCTTC. Amino acids: CASSPLWAGGSYGYTF.

The chain combines TRBV6-5 with TRBJ2-7; 7 bases line up with TRBD1. The length of the CDR3 is 18 residues. CDR1 and CDR2 (germline): MNHEY, SVGAGI. The V and J ends lost 2 bases and 0 bases, in that order; junction bases with no gene match: 13. Written as DNA, the CDR3 is TGTGCCAGCAGTTACACACAAATAGACAGGGCGAGCTCCTACGAGCAGTACTTC. As protein: CASSYTQIDRASSYEQYF.

The chain employs TRBV4-2 and TRBJ2-3; D is perhaps TRBD1 or TRBD2 (6 bases each). The CDR3 is made up of 17 amino acids. The V gene lost 4 bases and the J gene lost 3 bases, with 20 bases spanning the gap. Germline V CDR1 and CDR2: LGHNA, YNFKEQ. Here the CDR3 reads CASSLHEGGFRTDTQYF. The CDR3 DNA reads as TGTGCCAGCAGCCTCCATGAAGGGGGGTTTAGAACAGATACGCAGTATTTT.

In its sample, this clonotype was seen a few times. This chain uses TRBV12-3 or TRBV12-4 with TRBJ2-7; TRBD2 aligns across 10 bases. The CDR3 is 15 residues long. V dropped 6 bases and J dropped 7; count of bases not matched to a gene: 12. The CDR3 region has the DNA TGTGCCAGCAGGGAAAAGCGGGAGGGCCTATGGGAGCAGTACTTC. This translates into CASREKREGLWEQYF.

Comment on this clonotype: A read error may produce the germline difference seen at one junction end. As DNA, the CDR3 is TGTGTCAGCTCACAGTACAGGGACACCGAGACCCAGTACTTC. It yields the protein CVSSQYRDTETQYF. J is TRBJ2-5 and V is TRBV18, with D maybe TRBD1 (6 bases). Germline lookup yields CDR1 KGHSH and CDR2 LQKENI. The CDR3 runs to 14 residues.

The CDR3 sequence: CASSLDRAVLANYGYTF. CDR3 nucleotides: TGTGCCAGCAGCTTGGACAGGGCCGTTCTAGCTAACTATGGCTACACCTTC. This chain uses TRBV5-8 with TRBJ1-2, with D possibly TRBD1 on 6 matching bases. CDR3 length: 17 amino acids. V lost 0 bases to trimming and J lost 0 bases, with 15 bases between them. Germline V gene sequence: CDR1 SGHTS, CDR2 YDEGEE. The variable domain in full, completed from reference TRBV5-8 and TRBJ1-2, reads EAGVTQSPTHLIKTRGQQATLRCSPISGHTSVYWYQQALGLGLQFLLWYDEGEERNRGNFPPRFSGRQFPNYSSELNVNALELEDSALYLCASSLDRAVLANYGYTFGSGTRLTVV.

The chain couples TRBV12-3 or TRBV12-4 to TRBJ1-3; 10 nucleotides align to TRBD1. Trimming at V came to 4 bases and at J to 7 bases, leaving 4 bases not matched to a gene. CDR3 length equals 14 residues. CDR3 in amino acids: CASSSDRGLNTIYF. CDR3 DNA sequence: TGTGCCAGCAGTTCAGACAGGGGGCTGAACACCATATATTTT.

This sequence joins TRBV7-3 and TRBJ2-3; D call uncertain. V dropped 1 base and J dropped 0 bases, with 5 bases sitting between them. Germline V gene sequence: CDR1 SGHTA, CDR2 FQGTGA. This CDR3 is built from 14 residues. The DNA for the CDR3 is TGTGCCAGCAGCTTAATGCCTAGCACAGATACGCAGTATTTT. Translation gives CASSLMPSTDTQYF.

This chain uses TRBV4-3 with TRBJ2-1; D not resolved. V was cut by 0 bases and J by 9 bases, with 15 bases left in between. This CDR3 contains 15 residues. From germline, CDR1 is LGHNA and CDR2 YSLEER. CDR3 in amino acids: CASSQDRHPRAEQFF. Here the CDR3 DNA reads TGCGCCAGCAGCCAAGACCGACACCCACGGGCTGAGCAGTTCTTC.

J is TRBJ2-7 and V is TRBV28, with D perhaps assigned TRBD1 or TRBD2 (5 bases each). The V gene's germline CDR1 is MDHEN and CDR2 SYDVKM. CDR3 length: 15 amino acids. V lost 6 bases to trimming and J lost 3 bases, with 18 bases between them. In DNA, the CDR3 is TGTGCCAGCAGCCCCGGGGCAGCTCGATTCTACGAGCAGTACTTC. Protein product: CASSPGAARFYEQYF.

This clonotype was seen many times. The J gene is TRBJ1-1, the V gene TRBV18; D perhaps matches TRBD1 (5 bases). Germline CDR1 and CDR2: KGHSH and LQKENI. The CDR3 totals 13 residues. V was cut by 10 bases and J by 1 base, with 13 bases left in between. Here the CDR3 reads CANSRDPNTEAFF. CDR3 coding DNA: TGTGCCAATAGCAGGGACCCGAACACTGAAGCTTTCTTT.

This clonotype came up a few times. V gene TRBV7-2 combines with J gene TRBJ1-5; TRBD1 matches at 7 bases. Trimming removed 5 bases from V and 1 base from J; junction bases left unmatched: 2. This CDR3 spans 14 amino acids. Germline V gene lookup returns CDR1 SGHTA and CDR2 FQGNSA. The CDR3 region is CASSKQGSNQPQHF. The CDR3 coding sequence is TGTGCCAGCAGCAAACAGGGGAGCAATCAGCCCCAGCATTTT.